This T cell receptor beta chain was recorded in a study of vaccination effects on CD4 cells after COVID-19. Points from the study as a whole: The study found marked clonal contraction of infection- and vaccine-induced clones late after vaccination. Of the vaccine-induced clones from healthy vaccinees, merely 1 of 255 recognized common cold coronaviruses as well.

Germline V CDR1 and CDR2: LGHDT, YNNKEL (reference sequence). There are 17 residues in the CDR3. The ends lost 3 bases at V and 6 bases at J; junction bases unmatched: 11. The method was immunoSEQ multiplex PCR; TCRdb's version includes in-frame clones alone and lacks a portion of them. The sample shows 50,000 or so clones, 60% to 80% of them seen only once. Antigen-specific CD4+ T cell clonotypes were called by their expansion after viral peptide-pool culture in ViraFEST. When around ten days of culture had elapsed, CD4+ T cells were isolated. The study found no prior SARS-CoV-2 infection in the vaccine recipients, who tested negative for nucleocapsid antibodies. The researchers cultured approximately 2.1 million PBMC per well with approximately 10 IU/ml IL-2 and about 10 ug/ml peptides. On days 3 and 7, fresh IL-2 medium replaced half the medium. As regards this clone: Its antigen is currently unknown.

The TCR originated in a human donor who received a COVID-19 vaccine. Sequences were derived from CD4+ T cells from PBMCs cultured with HCoV-OC43 spike peptides, sampled before COVID-19 vaccination. As for subset: HCoV-OC43 spike overlapping peptide pool stimulation. The chain has TRBV3-1 (or the pseudogene TRBV3-2) and TRBJ2-3, with 11 bases that match TRBD2. Written as DNA, the CDR3 is TGTGCCAGCAGCCAGGAACATAGCGGGGGGGCCTTGGATACGCAGTATTTT. Translation: CASSQEHSGGALDTQYF.